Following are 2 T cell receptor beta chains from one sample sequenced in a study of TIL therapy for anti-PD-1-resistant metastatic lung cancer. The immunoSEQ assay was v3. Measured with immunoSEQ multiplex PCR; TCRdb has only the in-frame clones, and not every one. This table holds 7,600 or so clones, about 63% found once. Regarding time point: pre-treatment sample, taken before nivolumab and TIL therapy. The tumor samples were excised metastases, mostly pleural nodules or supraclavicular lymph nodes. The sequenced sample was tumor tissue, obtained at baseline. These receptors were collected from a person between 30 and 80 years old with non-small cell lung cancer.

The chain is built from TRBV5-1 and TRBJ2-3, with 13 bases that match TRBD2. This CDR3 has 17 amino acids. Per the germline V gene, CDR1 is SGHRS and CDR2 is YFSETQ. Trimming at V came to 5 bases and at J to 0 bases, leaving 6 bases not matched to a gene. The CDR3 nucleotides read TGCGCCAGCAGTCAAGGGACTAGCGGGACAAGCACAGATACGCAGTATTTT. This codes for CASSQGTSGTSTDTQYF.

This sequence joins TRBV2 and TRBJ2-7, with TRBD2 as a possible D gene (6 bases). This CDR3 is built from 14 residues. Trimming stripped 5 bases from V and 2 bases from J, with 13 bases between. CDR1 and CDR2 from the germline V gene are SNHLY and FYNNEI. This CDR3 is CASSTGRGAYEQYF. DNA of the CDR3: TGTGCCAGCAGTACAGGCCGCGGGGCCTACGAGCAGTACTTC.